What follows are 26 T cell receptor beta chains derived from one specimen sequenced in a study of blood T cell repertoires in COVID-19. Sequenced by immunoSEQ multiplex PCR; TCRdb stores in-frame clones only, minus some. The table has more than 300,000 clones, 80% to 95% seen once; the top ten hold 0.8% to 0.9%. The sequencing input was PBMCs or T cells enriched from blood (not recorded which). All receptors derive from a woman in her thirties or forties who had been exposed to COVID-19.

The rearrangement joins TRBV6-5 to TRBJ1-3; a weak D match, TRBD1 (5 bases). This CDR3 has 15 amino acids. The germline CDR1 and CDR2 sequences are MNHEY and SVGAGI. Trimming took 6 bases from V and 0 from J, leaving 12 bases between them. The CDR3, as DNA: TGTGCCAGCAGCGCGCTAAGGGGCTCTGGAAACACCATATATTTT. This gives the protein CASSALRGSGNTIYF.

The chain employs TRBV9 and TRBJ2-1; D unclear. CDR1 is SGDLS, CDR2 YYNGEE, per germline. V lost 3 bases, J lost 8 bases, and 6 bases lay in between. The CDR3 is 11 residues long. Written as DNA, the CDR3 is TGTGCCAGCAGCGCGAAGCATGAGCAGTTCTTC. It yields the protein CASSAKHEQFF.

The V call is TRBV6-2 or TRBV6-3, the J call TRBJ1-2, with D possibly being TRBD1 (6 bases). V was cut by 2 bases and J by 8 bases, with 18 bases left in between. CDR3 length equals 15 residues. The germline V gene encodes CDR1 MNHEY and CDR2 SVGEGT. CDR3 coding DNA: TGTGCCAGCAGTTACGAAGACAGGCCCGGACGCGGCTACACCTTC. Amino acid sequence: CASSYEDRPGRGYTF.

The gene calls are TRBV11-2 and TRBJ1-1, with 8 bases aligning to TRBD1. CDR3 length: 16 residues. With 5 bases clipped from V and 7 bases from J, the junction kept 15 bases outside the gene matches. Germline CDR1 reads SGHAT; CDR2 reads FQNNGV. The CDR3 DNA follows: TGTGCCAGCAGCCTGGGACAGGCTACCCCTAAGAATGAAGCTTTCTTT. It codes for CASSLGQATPKNEAFF.

The V call is TRBV30, the J call TRBJ1-5; TRBD1 is a possible D gene (6 bases). Germline CDR1 and CDR2: GTSNPN and SVGIG (reference sequence). Deletions cut 5 bases from V and 2 bases from J, with 13 bases between. This CDR3 has 14 residues. The DNA of the CDR3 is TGTGCCTGGGAGGGAGGGGGAGGCAATCAGCCCCAGCATTTT. Residues: CAWEGGGGNQPQHF.

In the case of this clone: The same CDR3 is also encoded by other DNA sequences in this sample. The J gene is TRBJ1-1, the V gene TRBV30; TRBD1 might be the D (6 bases). This CDR3 is built from 14 residues. Germline assignment: CDR1 GTSNPN and CDR2 SVGIG (reference sequence). Trimming removed 0 bases at V and 2 bases at J, with 10 bases between. The CDR3 region is CAWSVGGGNTEAFF. Here the CDR3 DNA reads TGTGCCTGGAGTGTTGGGGGGGGCAACACTGAAGCTTTCTTT.

As to this clone: Different DNA sequences within this sample yield the same CDR3. The chain has TRBV12-3 or TRBV12-4 and TRBJ2-5, with a weak D call TRBD2 (5 bases). The CDR3 length is 11 residues. The V end lost 6 bases, the J end lost 5 bases, and 7 bases lay between the germline ends. In nucleotides, the CDR3 is TGTGCCAGCAGACGAGGGGAGACCCAGTACTTC. Translated: CASRRGETQYF.

CDR3 loop: CASSFLAGGPGETQYF. CDR3 DNA sequence: TGCGCCAGCAGCTTCTTAGCGGGGGGGCCAGGAGAGACCCAGTACTTC. This chain links TRBV5-1 with TRBJ2-5, with 11 bases identical to TRBD2. Germline V lookup: CDR1 SGHRS, CDR2 YFSETQ. J lost 4 bases, V lost 2 bases, and 7 bases had no gene match. The CDR3 has 16 amino acids.

The rearrangement links TRBV14 to TRBJ2-5, with 11 bases identical to TRBD1. The CDR3 runs to 14 residues. CDR1 and CDR2 from the germline V gene are SGHDN and FVKESK. J gave up 4 bases and V 4 bases, and 2 bases lay outside the gene matches. The DNA for the CDR3 is TGTGCCAGCAGCCGGGACAGGGGGGGAGAGACCCAGTACTTC. The encoded protein is CASSRDRGGETQYF.

The chain joins TRBV27 to TRBJ1-6; tentatively, D is TRBD1 (5 bases). The V end lost 7 bases, the J end lost 2 bases, and 15 bases lay between the germline ends. This CDR3 has 16 residues. CDR1 and CDR2 from the germline V gene are MNHEY and SMNVEV (reference sequence). In nucleotides, the CDR3 is TGTGCCAGCACGCCACAGGCGCGACCCTATAATTCACCCCTCCACTTT. It yields the protein CASTPQARPYNSPLHF.

V gene TRBV6-5 combines with J gene TRBJ1-2, with D possibly matching TRBD1 (5 bases). With 6 bases removed from V and 8 bases from J, the gap between germline ends came to 19 bases. Germline CDR1 is MNHEY and CDR2 is SVGAGI. This CDR3 is built from 14 residues. CDR3 bases: TGTGCCAGCAGGTACCCCGGGACTCTCGGAGGCTACACCTTC. Amino acids: CASRYPGTLGGYTF.

V gene TRBV30 combines with J gene TRBJ1-1, with unresolved D. The CDR3 length is 13 residues. The germline CDR1 and CDR2 sequences are GTSNPN and SVGIG (reference sequence). DNA of the CDR3: TGTGTCTACGGGCTTCGGAGGGACACTGAAGCTTTCTTT. Encoded protein: CVYGLRRDTEAFF.

The gene calls are TRBV5-8 and TRBJ1-2, with 11 bases that match TRBD1. The V gene end was trimmed by 3 bases and the J gene end by 4 bases; junction bases not matched to a gene: 2. CDR1 SGHTS and CDR2 YDEGEE come from the germline V gene. The CDR3 has 14 amino acids. The CDR3 protein is CASSSGTGGYGYTF. The CDR3 region has the DNA TGTGCCAGCAGCTCAGGGACAGGGGGCTATGGCTACACCTTC.

The V and J genes are TRBV14 and TRBJ1-2; 9 bases align to TRBD1. This CDR3 contains 13 residues. V lost 3 bases, J lost 4 bases, and 0 bases stayed unmatched. CDR1 is SGHDN, CDR2 FVKESK, per germline. Written as DNA, the CDR3 is TGTGCCAGCAGCCAGGGACAGGGCTATGGCTACACCTTC. Translated: CASSQGQGYGYTF.

This clone was seen just once. The chain combines TRBV6-6 with TRBJ2-4, with D possibly TRBD1 on 5 matching bases. V was clipped by 6 bases and J by 3 bases, with 18 bases between them. Per germline, CDR1 MNHNY and CDR2 SVGAGI (reference sequence). There are 16 residues in the CDR3. The CDR3 nucleotides read TGTGCCAGCAGCTCGGGCCGACAGCTTGACAAAAACATTCAGTACTTC. Translating gives CASSSGRQLDKNIQYF.

CDR3 coding DNA: TGTGCCAGCAGCGCAGGACACTCTGGGGCCAACGTCCTGACTTTC. Protein: CASSAGHSGANVLTF. V usage is TRBV9 and J usage is TRBJ2-6, with D possibly being TRBD1 (5 bases). This CDR3 has 15 residues. From germline, CDR1 is SGDLS and CDR2 YYNGEE. V lost 3 bases and J lost 0, with 7 bases in between. The full variable domain, its missing parts supplied by reference TRBV9 and TRBJ2-6, is DSGVTQTPKHLITATGQRVTLRCSPRSGDLSVYWYQQSLDQGLQFLIQYYNGEERAKGNILERFSAQQFPDLHSELNLSSLELGDSALYFCASSAGHSGANVLTFGAGSRLTVL.

This chain joins TRBV9 and TRBJ2-2, with D maybe TRBD2 (5 bases). Looked up from germline, CDR1 is SGDLS and CDR2 is YYNGEE. The germline V and J ends were trimmed by 0 bases and 4 bases, with 13 bases remaining between them. The CDR3 contains 16 residues. The CDR3 reads CASSVEGSAVTGELFF. The CDR3, as DNA: TGTGCCAGCAGCGTAGAAGGTAGCGCGGTCACCGGGGAGCTGTTTTTT. Variable domain in full (rest from reference TRBV9 and TRBJ2-2): DSGVTQTPKHLITATGQRVTLRCSPRSGDLSVYWYQQSLDQGLQFLIQYYNGEERAKGNILERFSAQQFPDLHSELNLSSLELGDSALYFCASSVEGSAVTGELFFGEGSRLTVL.

The V gene is TRBV4-1, the J gene TRBJ1-3, with 8 nucleotides matching TRBD1. V lost 0 bases and J lost 2; bases outside the gene matches: 6. Germline V gives CDR1 MGHRA, CDR2 YSYEKL. The CDR3 extends over 17 amino acids. The CDR3 DNA follows: TGCGCCAGCAGCCAAGAAGAGCGGACAGGGCCTGGAAACACCATATATTTT. This translates into CASSQEERTGPGNTIYF.

This rearrangement joins TRBV6-4 to TRBJ2-1; 8 bases agree with TRBD2. This CDR3 spans 15 amino acids. J lost 4 bases, V lost 4 bases, and 6 bases had no gene match. Per germline, CDR1 MRHNA and CDR2 SNTAGT. The CDR3 bases are TGTGCCAGCAGTGTAATCGGGGGGGCGTACAATGAGCAGTTCTTC. Its translation is CASSVIGGAYNEQFF.

J is TRBJ2-1 and V is TRBV11-3; 10 bases agree with TRBD1. Germline V gene lookup returns CDR1 SGHNT and CDR2 YENEEA. The CDR3 totals 18 residues. Trimming removed 5 bases from V and 7 bases from J; junction bases left unmatched: 17. The CDR3 sequence is CASSGGQGGRFGVNEQFF. The CDR3 DNA follows: TGTGCCAGCAGCGGAGGACAGGGGGGCAGATTTGGAGTGAATGAGCAGTTCTTC.

This CDR3 is CASSLRENTEAFF. CDR3 nucleotide sequence: TGCGCCAGCAGCTTGAGAGAGAACACTGAAGCTTTCTTT. The rearrangement links TRBV5-1 to TRBJ1-1; D unresolved. The CDR3 contains 13 residues. The V and J ends lost 1 base and 1 base respectively, with 5 bases between them. Germline CDR1 and CDR2: SGHRS and YFSETQ. The full variable domain, its missing parts supplied by reference TRBV5-1 and TRBJ1-1, is KAGVTQTPRYLIKTRGQQVTLSCSPISGHRSVSWYQQTPGQGLQFLFEYFSETQRNKGNFPGRFSGRQFSNSRSEMNVSTLELGDSALYLCASSLRENTEAFFGQGTRLTVV.

V usage is TRBV2 and J usage is TRBJ1-6; possible D gene TRBD1, 6 bases. Trimming stripped 3 bases from V and 5 bases from J, with 11 bases between. The CDR3 runs 15 residues. Per the germline V gene, CDR1 is SNHLY and CDR2 is FYNNEI. CDR3 bases: TGTGCCAGCAGTGACAGGGGATCTGATAATTCACCCCTCCACTTT. Its translation is CASSDRGSDNSPLHF.

The V call is TRBV7-2, the J call TRBJ1-4, with a weak D call TRBD1 (5 bases). This CDR3 contains 15 residues. Trimming removed 3 bases at V and 4 bases at J, with 12 bases between. Germline V gene sequence: CDR1 SGHTA, CDR2 FQGNSA. The CDR3 loop is CASSFYGGINEKLFF. In DNA, the CDR3 is TGTGCCAGCAGCTTTTACGGGGGGATTAATGAAAAACTGTTTTTT.

A note on this clone: The junction departs from germline at one end; a sequencing error may be responsible. The V and J genes are TRBV5-6 and TRBJ1-2; 8 nucleotides align to TRBD1. CDR3 length: 12 amino acids. Germline CDR1 SGHDT, CDR2 YYEEEE. For the CDR3, the DNA is TGTGCCAGCAGCTCCGGGACAGGATTATTTCTCTTC. Translation gives CASSSGTGLFLF.

This clone is a singleton in its sample. The chain uses TRBV6-6 and TRBJ1-4; D perhaps matches TRBD1 (6 bases). From germline, CDR1 is MNHNY and CDR2 SVGAGI (reference sequence). This CDR3 region has 16 residues. With 6 bases removed from V and 3 bases from J, the gap between germline ends came to 17 bases. The CDR3 is CASSLTGSWANEKLFF. For the CDR3, the DNA is TGTGCCAGCAGCCTGACAGGATCATGGGCTAATGAAAAACTGTTTTTT.

This chain connects TRBV7-9 to TRBJ2-7; 10 bases line up with TRBD2. V gave up 4 bases and J gave up 3 bases; unmatched junction bases: 6. The CDR3 has 15 residues. Germline lookup yields CDR1 SEHNR and CDR2 FQNEAQ (reference sequence). The CDR3 bases are TGTGCCAGCAGCTACACCTCTAGCGGGAGCTACGAGCAGTACTTC. It is translated as CASSYTSSGSYEQYF.